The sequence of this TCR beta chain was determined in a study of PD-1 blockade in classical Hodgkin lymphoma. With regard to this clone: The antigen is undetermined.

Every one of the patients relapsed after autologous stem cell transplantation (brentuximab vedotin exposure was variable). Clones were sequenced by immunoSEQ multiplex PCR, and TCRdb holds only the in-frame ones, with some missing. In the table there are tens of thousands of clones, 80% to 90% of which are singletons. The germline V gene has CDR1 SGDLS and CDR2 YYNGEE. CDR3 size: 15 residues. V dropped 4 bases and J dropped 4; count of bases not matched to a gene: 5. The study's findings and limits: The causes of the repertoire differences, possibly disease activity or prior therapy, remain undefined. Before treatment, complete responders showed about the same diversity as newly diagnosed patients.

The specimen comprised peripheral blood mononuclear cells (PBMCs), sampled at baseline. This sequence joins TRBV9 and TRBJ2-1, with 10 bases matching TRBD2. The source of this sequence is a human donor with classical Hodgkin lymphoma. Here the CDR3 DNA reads TGTGCCAGCAGCAATAGCGGGGGGCTTTACAATGAGCAGTTCTTC. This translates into CASSNSGGLYNEQFF.